The sequence of this T cell receptor beta chain was determined in a study of radiation and T cells in renal cell carcinoma. Study background: Nephrectomy followed 15 Gy stereotactic body radiation by 4 weeks. Regarding the study as a whole: In blood, top tumor clones expanded by 2 weeks, shrinking by 4.

For this clone: Its antigen is not known.

Indicated time point: baseline pretreatment blood. Noted treatment: 15 Gy SBRT to primary tumor, nephrectomy 4 weeks later. This renal cell carcinoma was of the clear cell type. The protocol was immunoSEQ multiplex PCR, while the TCRdb copy is restricted to in-frame clones and leaves out a portion. Altogether roughly 120,000 clones are present, roughly 80% being singletons, with the ten largest covering 3%. Germline V gives CDR1 MNHNY, CDR2 SVGAGI (reference sequence). This CDR3 spans 15 amino acids. V gave up 2 bases and J gave up 8 bases; unmatched junction bases: 5. The sample was blood, taken from a patient whose treatment included radiotherapy and nephrectomy. This chain uses TRBV6-6 with TRBJ2-1, with 11 positions matching TRBD2. The clonotype comes from a woman aged 55-75 years with renal cell carcinoma. CDR3 in DNA: TGTGCCAGCAGTTACATCACTAGCGGGAGTGATGAGCAGTTCTTC. It codes for CASSYITSGSDEQFF.